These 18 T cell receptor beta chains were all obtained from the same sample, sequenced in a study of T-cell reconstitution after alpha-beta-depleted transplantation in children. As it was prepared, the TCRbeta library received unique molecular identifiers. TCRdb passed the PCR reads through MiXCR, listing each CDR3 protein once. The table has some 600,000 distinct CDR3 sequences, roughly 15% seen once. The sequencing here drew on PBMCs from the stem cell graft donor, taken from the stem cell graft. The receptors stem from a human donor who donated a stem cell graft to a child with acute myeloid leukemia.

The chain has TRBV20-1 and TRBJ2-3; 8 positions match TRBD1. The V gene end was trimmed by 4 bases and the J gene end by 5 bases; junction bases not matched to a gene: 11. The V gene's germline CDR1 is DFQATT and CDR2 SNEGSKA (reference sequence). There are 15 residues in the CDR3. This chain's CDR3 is CSAIFPTGVQDTQYF. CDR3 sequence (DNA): TGCAGTGCTATATTCCCGACAGGGGTCCAAGATACGCAGTATTTT.

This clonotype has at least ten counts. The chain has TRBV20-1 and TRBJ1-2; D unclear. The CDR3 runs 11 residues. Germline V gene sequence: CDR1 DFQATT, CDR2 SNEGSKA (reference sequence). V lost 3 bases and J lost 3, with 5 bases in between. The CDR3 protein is CSAREYYGYTF. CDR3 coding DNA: TGCAGTGCTAGGGAGTACTATGGCTACACCTTC.

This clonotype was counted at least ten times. CDR3 loop: CARSFNRSGANVLTF. As DNA, the CDR3 is TGTGCCAGATCCTTCAATCGGTCTGGGGCCAACGTCCTGACTTTC. V gene TRBV6-1 combines with J gene TRBJ2-6, with unresolved D. CDR1 and CDR2 (germline): MNHNS, SASEGT. Trimming shortened V by 9 bases and J by 1 base, and 13 bases separated the two germline ends. The CDR3 has 15 amino acids.

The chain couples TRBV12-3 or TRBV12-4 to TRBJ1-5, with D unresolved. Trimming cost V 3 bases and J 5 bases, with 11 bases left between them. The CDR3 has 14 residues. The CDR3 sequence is CASSFSTDYQPQHF. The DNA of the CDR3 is TGTGCCAGCAGTTTTAGTACAGATTATCAGCCCCAGCATTTT.

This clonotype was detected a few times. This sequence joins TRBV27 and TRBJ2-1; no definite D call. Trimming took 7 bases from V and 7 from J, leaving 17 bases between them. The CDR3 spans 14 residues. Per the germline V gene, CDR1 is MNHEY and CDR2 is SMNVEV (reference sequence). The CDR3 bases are TGTGCCAGCACTCCCTACTATAGTAGTAATGAGCAGTTCTTC. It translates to CASTPYYSSNEQFF.

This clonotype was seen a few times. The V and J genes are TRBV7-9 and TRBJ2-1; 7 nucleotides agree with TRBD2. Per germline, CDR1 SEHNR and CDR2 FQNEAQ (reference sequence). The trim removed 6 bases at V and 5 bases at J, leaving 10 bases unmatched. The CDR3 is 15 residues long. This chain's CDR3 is CASRPGTTPHNEQFF. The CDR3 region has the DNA TGTGCCAGCAGGCCCGGGACTACGCCCCACAATGAGCAGTTCTTC. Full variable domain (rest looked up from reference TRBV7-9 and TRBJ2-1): DTGVSQNPRHKITKRGQNVTFRCDPISEHNRLYWYRQTLGQGPEFLTYFQNEAQLEKSRLLSDRFSAERPKGSFSTLEIQRTEQGDSAMYLCASRPGTTPHNEQFFGPGTRLTVL.

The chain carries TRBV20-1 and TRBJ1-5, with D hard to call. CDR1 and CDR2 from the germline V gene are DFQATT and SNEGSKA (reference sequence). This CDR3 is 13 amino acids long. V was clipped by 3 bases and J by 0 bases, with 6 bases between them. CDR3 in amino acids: CSASERSNQPQHF. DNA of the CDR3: TGCAGTGCTAGCGAGCGTAGCAATCAGCCCCAGCATTTT.

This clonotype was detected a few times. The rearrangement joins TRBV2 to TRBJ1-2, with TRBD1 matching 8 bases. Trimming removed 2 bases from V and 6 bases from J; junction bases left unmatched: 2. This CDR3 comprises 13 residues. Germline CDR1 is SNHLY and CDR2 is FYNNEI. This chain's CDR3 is CASSEMTGDGYTF. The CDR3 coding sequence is TGTGCCAGCAGTGAAATGACAGGGGATGGCTACACCTTC.

This CDR3 is CASRPSGTQQETQYF. The CDR3 coding sequence is TGTGCCAGCAGGCCTTCCGGGACTCAACAAGAGACCCAGTACTTC. The J gene is TRBJ2-5, the V gene TRBV7-2; D is perhaps TRBD2 (6 bases). Germline CDR1 reads SGHTA; CDR2 reads FQGNSA. V was cut by 6 bases and J by 2 bases, with 16 bases left in between. The CDR3 has 15 amino acids.

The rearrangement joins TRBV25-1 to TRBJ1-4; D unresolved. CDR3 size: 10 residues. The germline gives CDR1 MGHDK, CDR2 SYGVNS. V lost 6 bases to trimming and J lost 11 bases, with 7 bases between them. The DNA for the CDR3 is TGTGCCAGCAGCCGCGAGAAACTGTTTTTT. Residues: CASSREKLFF.

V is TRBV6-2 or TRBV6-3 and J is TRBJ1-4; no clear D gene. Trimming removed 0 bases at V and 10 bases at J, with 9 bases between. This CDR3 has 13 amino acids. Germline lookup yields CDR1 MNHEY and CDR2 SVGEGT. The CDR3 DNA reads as TGTGCCAGCAGTTACTCGAAGGCTGGAAAACTGTTTTTT. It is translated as CASSYSKAGKLFF.

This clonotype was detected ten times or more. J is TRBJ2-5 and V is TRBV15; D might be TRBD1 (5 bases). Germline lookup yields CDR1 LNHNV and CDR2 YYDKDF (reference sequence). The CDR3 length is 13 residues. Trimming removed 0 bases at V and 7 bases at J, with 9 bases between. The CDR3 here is CATSREGPGTQYF. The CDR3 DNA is TGTGCCACCAGCAGAGAGGGGCCCGGGACCCAGTACTTC.

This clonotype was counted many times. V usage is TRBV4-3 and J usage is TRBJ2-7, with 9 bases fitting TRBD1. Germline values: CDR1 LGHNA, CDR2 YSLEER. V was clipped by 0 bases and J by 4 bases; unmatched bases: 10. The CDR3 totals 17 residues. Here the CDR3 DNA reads TGCGCCAGCAGCCAAGAAGTAGCCGGGACAGGGTTTTACGAGCAGTACTTC. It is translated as CASSQEVAGTGFYEQYF.

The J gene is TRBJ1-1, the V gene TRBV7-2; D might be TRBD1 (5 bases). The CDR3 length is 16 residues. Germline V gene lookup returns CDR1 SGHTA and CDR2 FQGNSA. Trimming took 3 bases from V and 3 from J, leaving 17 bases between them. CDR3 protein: CASSFLVGLGDTEAFF. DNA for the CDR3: TGTGCCAGCAGCTTCTTAGTTGGACTGGGGGACACTGAAGCTTTCTTT.

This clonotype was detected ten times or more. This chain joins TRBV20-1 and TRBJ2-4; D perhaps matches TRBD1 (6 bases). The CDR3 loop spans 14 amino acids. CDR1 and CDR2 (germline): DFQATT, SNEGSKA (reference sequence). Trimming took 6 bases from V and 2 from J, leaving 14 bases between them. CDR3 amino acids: CSAFQDRTKNIQYF. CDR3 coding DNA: TGCAGTGCCTTTCAGGACAGAACCAAAAACATTCAGTACTTC.

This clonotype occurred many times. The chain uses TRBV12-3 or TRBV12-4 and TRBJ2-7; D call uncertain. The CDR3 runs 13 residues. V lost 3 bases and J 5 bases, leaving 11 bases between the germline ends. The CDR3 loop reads CASSLSGMNEQYF. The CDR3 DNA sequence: TGTGCCAGCAGTTTGAGTGGAATGAACGAGCAGTACTTC.

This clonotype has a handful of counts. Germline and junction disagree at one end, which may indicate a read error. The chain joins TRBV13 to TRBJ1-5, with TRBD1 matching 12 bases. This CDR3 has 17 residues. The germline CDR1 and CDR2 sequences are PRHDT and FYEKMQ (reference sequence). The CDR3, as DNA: TGTGCCAACAGCTTAGGGGGACAGGGGGCCTTCGGCCAGCCCCAGCATTTT. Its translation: CANSLGGQGAFGQPQHF.

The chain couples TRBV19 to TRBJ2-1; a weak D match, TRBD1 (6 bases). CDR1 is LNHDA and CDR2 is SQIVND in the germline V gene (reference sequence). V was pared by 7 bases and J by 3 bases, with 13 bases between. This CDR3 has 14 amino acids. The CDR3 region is CASKRTVDYNEQFF. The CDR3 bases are TGTGCCAGTAAAAGGACAGTCGACTACAATGAGCAGTTCTTC. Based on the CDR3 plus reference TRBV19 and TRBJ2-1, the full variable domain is DGGITQSPKYLFRKEGQNVTLSCEQNLNHDAMYWYRQDPGQGLRLIYYSQIVNDFQKGDIAEGYSVSREKKESFPLTVTSAQKNPTAFYLCASKRTVDYNEQFFGPGTRLTVL.